This T cell receptor beta chain was identified during a study of T cell repertoires in cytomegalovirus infection. Study as a whole: TCR beta signatures that were public indicated CMV infection and matching HLA type.

Study observations and caveats: HLA-C-restricted CMV clonotypes gave the most frequent clonotype in two of eight donors. CMV carriers with the relevant HLA were identified by cumulative public TCR beta family frequency.

Using its own MiXCR run on the reads, TCRdb lists one record per CDR3 protein. The profile shows about 150,000 distinct CDR3 sequences, 23% of them singletons. This clonotype was observed a handful of times. The antigen is undetermined. The CDR3 spans 16 residues. The ends were cut back, 5 bases at V and 0 bases at J, with 14 bases in the middle. Germline V lookup: CDR1 MDHEN, CDR2 SYDVKM. This chain connects TRBV28 to TRBJ1-5; D is unresolved. This clonotype originated in a human donor in good health (CMV status not recorded). Some clones in this sample may be carry-over from other donors' samples. What was sequenced was PBMCs. The DNA for the CDR3 is TGTGCCAGCAGTCTCCGTAGGGCCTTTAGCAATCAGCCCCAGCATTTT. This encodes CASSLRRAFSNQPQHF.